This T cell receptor (beta chain) originates from a study of T cell repertoires in cytomegalovirus infection. The wider study: It can be stated that public TCR beta signatures indicated CMV infection as well as a matching HLA type.

Findings of the study overall: HLA-C-restricted TCR beta clonotypes specific for CMV led the ex vivo response.

At least ten counts were recorded for this clonotype. Its antigen is not known. Trimming at V came to 5 bases and at J to 4 bases, leaving 8 bases not matched to a gene. Per the germline V gene, CDR1 is SGHTA and CDR2 is FQGNSA. The CDR3 has 16 amino acids. TCRdb re-analysed the reads in MiXCR, keeping a single row per CDR3 protein. This table has roughly 77,000 distinct CDR3 sequences, approximately 3.6% appearing once. The genes are TRBV7-2 and TRBJ1-3, with 10 nucleotides matching TRBD1. The sample consisted of PBMCs. This receptor was identified in a human donor in good health (CMV status not recorded). Some clones in this sample may be carry-over from other donors' samples. DNA for the CDR3: TGTGCCAGCAGCCCCGGGACAGGGGCTCTCGGAAACACCATATATTTT. Its protein product is CASSPGTGALGNTIYF.